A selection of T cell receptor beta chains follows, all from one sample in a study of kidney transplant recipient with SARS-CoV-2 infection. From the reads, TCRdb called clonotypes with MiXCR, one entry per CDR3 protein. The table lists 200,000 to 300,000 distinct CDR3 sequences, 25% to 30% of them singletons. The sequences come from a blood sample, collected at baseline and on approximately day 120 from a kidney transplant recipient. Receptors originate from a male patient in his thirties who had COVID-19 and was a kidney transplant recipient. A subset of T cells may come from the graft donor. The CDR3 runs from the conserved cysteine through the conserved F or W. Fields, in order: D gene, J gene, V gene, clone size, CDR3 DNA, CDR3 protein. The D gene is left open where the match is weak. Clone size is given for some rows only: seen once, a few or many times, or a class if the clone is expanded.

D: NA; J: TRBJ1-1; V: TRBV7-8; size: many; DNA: TGTGCCAGCAGCTTAGCGTTTGGAGCAGGGGCCCTTAACACTGAAGCTTTCTTT; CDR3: CASSLAFGAGALNTEAFF
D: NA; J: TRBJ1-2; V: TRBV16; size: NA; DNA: TGTGCCAGCAGCGTCATGCAGGTCGTTAGAAAGACCTATGGCTACACCTTC; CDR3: CASSVMQVVRKTYGYTF
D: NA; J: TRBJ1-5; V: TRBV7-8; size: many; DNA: TGTGCCAGCAGCTTAGGAGGTACGGGGCAGCCCCAGCATTTT; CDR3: CASSLGGTGQPQHF
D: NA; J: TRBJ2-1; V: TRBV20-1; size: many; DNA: TGCAGGAGCGATGGGAGCTCCTACAATGAGCAGTTCTTC; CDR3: CRSDGSSYNEQFF
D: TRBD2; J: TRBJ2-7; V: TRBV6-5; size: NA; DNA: TGTGCCAGCAGTTCCACAGGACCAGCGGGAGGGCCCTACGAGCAGTACTTC; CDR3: CASSSTGPAGGPYEQYF
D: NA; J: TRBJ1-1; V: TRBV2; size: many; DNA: TGTGCCAGCGACATCGGCCTGAGCACTGAAGCTTTCTTT; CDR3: CASDIGLSTEAFF
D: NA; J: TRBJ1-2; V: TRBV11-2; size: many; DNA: TGTGCCAGCACCCCCAAGGGCGGACTGGATGGCTACACCTTC; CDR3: CASTPKGGLDGYTF
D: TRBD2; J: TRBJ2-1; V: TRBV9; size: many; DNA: TGTGCCAGCAGCGTACTGGAGACTAGCGGGAGTGATGAGCAGTTCTTC; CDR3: CASSVLETSGSDEQFF
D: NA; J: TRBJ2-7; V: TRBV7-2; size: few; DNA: TGTGCCAGCAGCTTACAGGGAACTTCCTACGAGCAGTACTTC; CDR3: CASSLQGTSYEQYF
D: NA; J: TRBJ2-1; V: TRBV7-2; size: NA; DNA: TGTGCCAGCAGACACCTGGAGGGAGTGTCGTATGAGCAGTTCTTC; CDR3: CASRHLEGVSYEQFF
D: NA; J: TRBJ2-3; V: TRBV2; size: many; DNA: TGTGCCAGCAGTGAGTATACGCAGTATTTT; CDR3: CASSEYTQYF
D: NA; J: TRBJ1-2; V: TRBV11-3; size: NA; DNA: TGTGCCAGCAGCCGACACGCCGATCTCGGAAAGACCTATGGCTACACCTTC; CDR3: CASSRHADLGKTYGYTF
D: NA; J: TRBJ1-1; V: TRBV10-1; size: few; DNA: TGCGCCAGCAGTGACGGGCTGAACACTGAAGCTTTCTTT; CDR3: CASSDGLNTEAFF
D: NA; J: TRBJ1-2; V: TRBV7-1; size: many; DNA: TGTGCCAGCAGCATCTCCGCTCACGAGGGAAAGACCTATGGCTACACCTTC; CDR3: CASSISAHEGKTYGYTF
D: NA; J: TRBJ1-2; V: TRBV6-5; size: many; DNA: TGTGCCAGCAGTATTACGGCGCCTTACGGAAAGACCTATGGCTACACCTTC; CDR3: CASSITAPYGKTYGYTF
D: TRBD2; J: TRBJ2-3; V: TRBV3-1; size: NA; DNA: TGTGCCAGCGGCCAAGATGGTAGCGGGAGGCGGTGGACAGATACGCAGTATTTT; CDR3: CASGQDGSGRRWTDTQYF
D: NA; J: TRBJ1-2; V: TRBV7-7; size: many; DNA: TGTGCCAGCAGCGATCAAGGTAAGTGCCGAAAGACCTATGGCTACACCTTC; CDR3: CASSDQGKCRKTYGYTF
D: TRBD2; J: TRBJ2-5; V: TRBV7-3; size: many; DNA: TGTGCCAGCAGCCCGACTAGCGGTTTACAAGAGACCCAGTACTTC; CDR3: CASSPTSGLQETQYF
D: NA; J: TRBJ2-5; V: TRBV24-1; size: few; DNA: TGTGCCACCAGTGGGGGGGGCTGGGAGACCCAGTACTTC; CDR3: CATSGGGWETQYF
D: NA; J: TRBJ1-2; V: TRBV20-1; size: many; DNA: TGCAGTGCTAAAGTACAGCTGTTTCGAAAGACCTATGGCTACACCTTC; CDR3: CSAKVQLFRKTYGYTF
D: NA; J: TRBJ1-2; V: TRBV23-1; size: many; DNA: TGCGCCAGCAGTAGCCTCGAGCTACGCAGAAAGACCTATGGCTACACCTTC; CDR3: CASSSLELRRKTYGYTF
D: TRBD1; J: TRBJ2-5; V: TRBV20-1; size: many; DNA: TGCAGTGCTCTTCAGGGGGCGAGCTGGACCCAGTACTTC; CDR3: CSALQGASWTQYF
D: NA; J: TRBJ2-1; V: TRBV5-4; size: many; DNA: TGTGCCAGCAGCTTGAGTTCGGGAAGACGTTACAATGAGCAGTTCTTC; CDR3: CASSLSSGRRYNEQFF
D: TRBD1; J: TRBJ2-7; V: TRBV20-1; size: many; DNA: TGCAGTGCTAGAGGAACTACCCCGGGACAGAGCTACGAGCAGTACTTC; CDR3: CSARGTTPGQSYEQYF
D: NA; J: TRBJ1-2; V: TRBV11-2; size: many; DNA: TGTGCCAGCAGCCCACCTAGAACAAGCAGAAAGACCTATGGCTACACCTTC; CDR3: CASSPPRTSRKTYGYTF
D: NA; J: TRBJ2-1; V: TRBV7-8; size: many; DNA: TGTGCCAGCAGCTTATATGGTACTCGAAGCTCCTACAATGAGCAGTTCTTC; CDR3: CASSLYGTRSSYNEQFF
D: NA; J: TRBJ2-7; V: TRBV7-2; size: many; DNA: TGTGCCAGCAGCTCCGGCAGGGCCTACGAGCAGTACTTC; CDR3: CASSSGRAYEQYF
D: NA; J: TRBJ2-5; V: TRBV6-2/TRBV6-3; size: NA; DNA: TGTGCCAGCAGTTATGGGGGGTTAGAGACCCAGTACTTC; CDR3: CASSYGGLETQYF
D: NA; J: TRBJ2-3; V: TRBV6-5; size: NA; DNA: TGTGCCGGCAGTGAAATAGTTAGCGCTAGCACAGATACGCAGTATTTT; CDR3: CAGSEIVSASTDTQYF
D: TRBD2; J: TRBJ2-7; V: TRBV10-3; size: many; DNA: TGTGCCATCAGGCTAGCGGGAGACTACGAGCAGTACTTC; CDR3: CAIRLAGDYEQYF
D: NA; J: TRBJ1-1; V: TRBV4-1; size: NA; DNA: TGCGCCAGCAGTTCAGGGGATGTTAGCACTGAAGCTTTCTTT; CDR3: CASSSGDVSTEAFF
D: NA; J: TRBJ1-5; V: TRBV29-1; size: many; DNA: TGCAGCGTTGTGGGAGGGGATAGCAATCAGCCCCAGCATTTT; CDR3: CSVVGGDSNQPQHF
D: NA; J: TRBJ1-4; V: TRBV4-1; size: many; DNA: TGCGCCAGCAGCCACCTTGTCCGGGGGAAAAATGAAAAACTGTTTTTT; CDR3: CASSHLVRGKNEKLFF
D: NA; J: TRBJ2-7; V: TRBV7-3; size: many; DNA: TGTGCCAGCAGCTTAAGCCAGGCCACCTCCTACGAGCAGTACTTC; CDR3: CASSLSQATSYEQYF
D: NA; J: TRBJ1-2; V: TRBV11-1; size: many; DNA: TGTGCCAGCAGCTGGAGGCTTAAGGCTGGAAAGACCTATGGCTACACCTTC; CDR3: CASSWRLKAGKTYGYTF
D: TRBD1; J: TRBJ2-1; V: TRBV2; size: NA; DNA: TGTGCCAGCAGCCGGGACAGGGGGCTCAATGAGCAGTTCTTC; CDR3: CASSRDRGLNEQFF
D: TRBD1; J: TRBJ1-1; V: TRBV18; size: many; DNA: TGTGCCAGCTCACCTGGGACAGGCGGGTACACTGAAGCTTTCTTT; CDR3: CASSPGTGGYTEAFF
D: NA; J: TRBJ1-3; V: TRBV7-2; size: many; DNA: TGTGCCAGCAGCTTAGCCGGAAACACCATATATTTT; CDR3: CASSLAGNTIYF
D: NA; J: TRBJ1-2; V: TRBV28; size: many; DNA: TGTGCCAGCAGTTCCCCGGGATCGGGCGGCTATGGCTACACCTTC; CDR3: CASSSPGSGGYGYTF
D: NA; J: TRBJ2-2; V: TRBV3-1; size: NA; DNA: TGTGCCAGCAGCTGGGGAGCTCCCATTTCAGGCTTGACCGGGGAGCTGTTTTTT; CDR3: CASSWGAPISGLTGELFF
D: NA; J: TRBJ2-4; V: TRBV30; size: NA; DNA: TGTGCCTGCATGACGTCTGGGGGCAGGGTCCGGAAAAACATTCAGTACTTC; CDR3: CACMTSGGRVRKNIQYF
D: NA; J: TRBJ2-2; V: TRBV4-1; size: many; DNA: TGCGCCAGCAGCCAAGAAGGTAGTCCGAACACCGGGGAGCTGTTTTTT; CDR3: CASSQEGSPNTGELFF
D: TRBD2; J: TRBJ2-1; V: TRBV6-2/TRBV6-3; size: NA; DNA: TGTGCCAGCAGTCCACTCCCGGGACTAGCGGGAGGTCCATCCTACAATGAGCAGTTCTTC; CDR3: CASSPLPGLAGGPSYNEQFF
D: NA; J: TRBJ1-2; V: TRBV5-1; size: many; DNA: TGCGCCAGCAGCTTGGAGCCCAGGGGTGTGGGCTACACCTTC; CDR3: CASSLEPRGVGYTF
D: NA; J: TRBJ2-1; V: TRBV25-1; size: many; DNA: TGTGCCAGCAGTGAATATGGGATCGTGGGCGGTGAGCAGTTCTTC; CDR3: CASSEYGIVGGEQFF
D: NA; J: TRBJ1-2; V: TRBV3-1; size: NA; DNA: TGTGTCAGCAGCCTATTGTCCACCCTTCGAAAGACCTATGGCTACACCTTC; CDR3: CVSSLLSTLRKTYGYTF